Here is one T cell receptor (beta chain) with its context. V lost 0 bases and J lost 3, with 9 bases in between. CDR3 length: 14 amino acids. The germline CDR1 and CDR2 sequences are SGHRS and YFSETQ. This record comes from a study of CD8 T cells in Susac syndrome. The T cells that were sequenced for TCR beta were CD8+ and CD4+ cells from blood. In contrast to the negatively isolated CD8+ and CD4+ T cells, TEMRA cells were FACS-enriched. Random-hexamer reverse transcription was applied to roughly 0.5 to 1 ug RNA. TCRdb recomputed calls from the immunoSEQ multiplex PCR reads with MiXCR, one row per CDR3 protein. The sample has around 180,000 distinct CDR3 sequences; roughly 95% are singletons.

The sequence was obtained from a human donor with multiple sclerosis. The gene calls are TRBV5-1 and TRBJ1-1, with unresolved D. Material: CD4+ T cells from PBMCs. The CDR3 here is CASSLEIRYTEAFF. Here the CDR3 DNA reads TGCGCCAGCAGCTTGGAGATCAGATACACTGAAGCTTTCTTT.